What follows are 18 T cell receptor beta chains derived from one specimen sequenced in a study of blood T cell repertoires in COVID-19. Profiling relied on immunoSEQ multiplex PCR, and the TCRdb table lists in-frame clones only, not all of them. This table has 350,000 to 400,000 clones, around 90% appearing once. Sequenced input: peripheral blood. The receptors derive from a man aged 18 to 35 with active or convalescent COVID-19.

The chain recombines TRBV18 with TRBJ2-3, with 13 bases identical to TRBD2. Losses at the gene ends were 4 bases for V and 2 bases for J; bases not matched to a gene: 3. CDR3 length equals 16 residues. The germline V gene encodes CDR1 KGHSH and CDR2 LQKENI. CDR3 amino acids: CASSLGLAGVTDTQYF. Written as DNA, the CDR3 is TGTGCCAGCTCACTTGGACTAGCGGGGGTCACAGATACGCAGTATTTT. Full variable domain (rest looked up from reference TRBV18 and TRBJ2-3): NAGVMQNPRHLVRRRGQEARLRCSPMKGHSHVYWYRQLPEEGLKFMVYLQKENIIDESGMPKERFSAEFPKEGPSILRIQQVVRGDSAAYFCASSLGLAGVTDTQYFGPGTRLTVL.

The genes are TRBV15 and TRBJ2-3; 11 nucleotides line up with TRBD2. The CDR3 is 15 amino acids. CDR1 and CDR2 (germline): LNHNV, YYDKDF (reference sequence). Trimming cost V 3 bases and J 5 bases; bases outside gene matches: 4. CDR3 bases: TGTGCCACCAGCAGCAAACTAGCGGGGGAAGATACGCAGTATTTT. Translated: CATSSKLAGEDTQYF.

The gene calls are TRBV13 and TRBJ1-4; D is unresolved. The CDR3 is made up of 14 amino acids. Germline assignment: CDR1 PRHDT and CDR2 FYEKMQ (reference sequence). The V and J ends lost 5 bases and 5 bases respectively, with 12 bases between them. The CDR3 DNA reads TGTGCCAGCAGCCCCAGACAAGCAAATGAAAAACTGTTTTTT. It encodes CASSPRQANEKLFF. Together with reference TRBV13 and TRBJ1-4, the CDR3 gives the full variable domain: AAGVIQSPRHLIKEKRETATLKCYPIPRHDTVYWYQQGPGQDPQFLISFYEKMQSDKGSIPDRFSAQQFSDYHSELNMSSLELGDSALYFCASSPRQANEKLFFGSGTQLSVL.

The genes are TRBV28 and TRBJ1-2; 9 bases are shared with TRBD1. The germline V gene encodes CDR1 MDHEN and CDR2 SYDVKM. This CDR3 is built from 14 residues. The ends lost 6 bases at V and 2 bases at J; junction bases unmatched: 4. CDR3 sequence (DNA): TGTGCCAGCAGAGAACAGGGGGCCAACTATGGCTACACCTTC. Amino acid sequence: CASREQGANYGYTF.

The chain combines TRBV7-2 with TRBJ1-4; possibly TRBD1 for D (5 bases). V was shortened by 1 base and J by 1 base, with 16 bases between the two germline ends. Germline CDR1 reads SGHTA; CDR2 reads FQGNSA. The CDR3 covers 18 residues. The CDR3 DNA sequence: TGTGCCAGCAGCTTAGGATTTGGGGCCCTTCTAACTAATGAAAAACTGTTTTTT. As protein: CASSLGFGALLTNEKLFF.

The chain links TRBV6-5 to TRBJ1-1; D not certain. Trimming shortened V by 5 bases and J by 7 bases, and 11 bases separated the two germline ends. The CDR3 contains 12 residues. Germline lookup yields CDR1 MNHEY and CDR2 SVGAGI. The CDR3 DNA sequence: TGTGCCAGCAGTCGTCAGAGAGGTGAAGCTTTCTTT. This sequence encodes CASSRQRGEAFF.

The J gene is TRBJ2-7, the V gene TRBV6-5; TRBD2 agrees at 11 bases. The V segment lost 7 bases and the J segment 0 bases; nucleotides outside the gene matches: 5. This CDR3 has 15 residues. Per germline, CDR1 MNHEY and CDR2 SVGAGI. In DNA, the CDR3 is TGTGCCAGCAAAACTAGCGGGGGTCTCTCCTACGAGCAGTACTTC. Its translation is CASKTSGGLSYEQYF.

The V and J genes are TRBV24-1 and TRBJ2-7; 12 bases fit TRBD2. The germline CDR1 and CDR2 sequences are KGHDR and SFDVKD. V was clipped by 1 base and J by 4 bases; unmatched bases: 1. This CDR3 has 15 residues. CDR3 sequence (DNA): TGTGCCACCAGTGATTTTACTAGCGGGGGGTACGAGCAGTACTTC. It encodes CATSDFTSGGYEQYF.

The chain employs TRBV7-9 and TRBJ2-3; 11 bases agree with TRBD1. The CDR3 contains 16 residues. After removal of 5 bases from V and 6 bases from J, the junction contained 10 bases not matched to a gene. CDR1 and CDR2 from the germline V gene are SEHNR and FQNEAQ (reference sequence). CDR3 loop: CASSTSGQGVLDTQYF. CDR3 DNA: TGTGCCAGCAGCACCTCGGGACAGGGGGTTCTGGATACGCAGTATTTT. The full variable domain, rest sourced from reference TRBV7-9 and TRBJ2-3, is DTGVSQNPRHKITKRGQNVTFRCDPISEHNRLYWYRQTLGQGPEFLTYFQNEAQLEKSRLLSDRFSAERPKGSFSTLEIQRTEQGDSAMYLCASSTSGQGVLDTQYFGPGTRLTVL.

The chain couples TRBV7-2 to TRBJ2-7, with 12 positions matching TRBD2. V shed 4 bases and J 1 base; nucleotides not matched to a gene: 8. The germline gives CDR1 SGHTA, CDR2 FQGNSA. The CDR3 totals 17 residues. The CDR3 sequence is CASSWATSGSWSYEQYF. The CDR3 bases are TGTGCCAGCAGCTGGGCGACTAGCGGGAGTTGGTCCTACGAGCAGTACTTC.

The chain is built from TRBV4-3 and TRBJ1-4; 7 bases line up with TRBD1. The CDR3 has 16 residues. V dropped 3 bases and J dropped 4; count of bases not matched to a gene: 8. Per the germline V gene, CDR1 is LGHNA and CDR2 is YSLEER. As DNA, the CDR3 is TGCGCCAGCAGCCATACACCGGGACAGAATAATGAAAAACTGTTTTTT. Translated, it gives CASSHTPGQNNEKLFF.

This clone has more than one count but fewer than ten. The chain employs TRBV6-5 and TRBJ1-5; D is unresolved. V was trimmed by 5 bases and J by 4 bases, leaving 6 bases between them. This CDR3 is built from 12 residues. Per germline, CDR1 MNHEY and CDR2 SVGAGI. CDR3 coding DNA: TGTGCCAGCAGTCAAAAAAATCAGCCCCAGCATTTT. The encoded protein is CASSQKNQPQHF.

The gene calls are TRBV6-5 and TRBJ2-3, with 8 bases identical to TRBD2. This CDR3 has 14 residues. The ends lost 7 bases at V and 8 bases at J; junction bases unmatched: 11. The germline V gene encodes CDR1 MNHEY and CDR2 SVGAGI. CDR3 in DNA: TGTGCCAGCACCCAATCAGCGGGAGACAGTACGCAGTATTTT. It yields the protein CASTQSAGDSTQYF.

The chain has TRBV28 and TRBJ2-3; TRBD1 might be the D (6 bases). Looked up from germline, CDR1 is MDHEN and CDR2 is SYDVKM. The CDR3 has 12 amino acids. The CDR3: CGTGTTIDTQYF. In nucleotides, the CDR3 is TGTGGTACAGGGACAACCATAGATACGCAGTATTTT.

The chain joins TRBV19 to TRBJ1-6; 7 bases are shared with TRBD1. In germline, CDR1 is LNHDA, CDR2 SQIVND (reference sequence). After removal of 5 bases from V and 9 bases from J, the junction contained 7 bases not matched to a gene. This CDR3 is 14 amino acids long. CDR3 DNA: TGTGCCAGTAGTCAGAGGGGGCTCGGTTCACCCCTCCACTTT. Its translation is CASSQRGLGSPLHF.

The J gene is TRBJ1-4, the V gene TRBV13; D unclear. Trimming pared 2 bases from V and 14 bases from J, leaving 18 bases between. Germline V CDR1 and CDR2: PRHDT, FYEKMQ (reference sequence). The CDR3 runs 14 residues. Here the CDR3 DNA reads TGTGCCAGCAGCTTAAGTGGGAGTCTTCAACGGCTGTTTTTT. Protein: CASSLSGSLQRLFF.

This clone was counted once. The same CDR3 arises from other DNA sequences in this sample as well. The chain carries TRBV27 and TRBJ1-5, with D unresolved. In germline, CDR1 is MNHEY, CDR2 SMNVEV (reference sequence). Trimming left V 0 bases short and J 2 bases short, with 8 bases between. The CDR3 is 15 amino acids. CDR3 in amino acids: CASSLSGQGNQPQHF. CDR3 in DNA: TGTGCCAGCAGTTTATCGGGCCAGGGCAATCAGCCCCAGCATTTT.

The J gene is TRBJ1-3, the V gene TRBV18; 8 nucleotides match TRBD1. Germline V gene lookup returns CDR1 KGHSH and CDR2 LQKENI. V shed 3 bases, J shed 4 bases, and the junction held 5 bases outside the gene matches. CDR3 length equals 15 residues. CDR3 protein: CASSPRTGYGNTIYF. The DNA of the CDR3 is TGTGCCAGCTCACCCAGGACAGGGTACGGAAACACCATATATTTT.